The source of this T cell receptor beta chain is a study of T cell responses to AZD1222 COVID-19 vaccine. Study background: Recipients boosted at about 4 weeks or about 12 weeks are pooled.

As for this clone: Its specificity is not known.

Study results and caveats: Donors, mostly white British, included more females; clonal diversity was possibly underestimated.

V was pared by 2 bases and J by 4 bases, with 15 bases between. Germline-derived CDR1 and CDR2 are MNHEY and SMNVEV (reference sequence). CDR3 size: 15 residues. Sequencing used immunoSEQ multiplex PCR; TCRdb keeps in-frame clones, though not all of them. The table shows 100,000 to 150,000 clones, with around 93% occurring only once. Sequencing used peripheral blood, obtained on day 0 of AZD1222 vaccination. This chain joins TRBV27 and TRBJ2-7; D may be TRBD1 (6 bases). The TCR was taken from an adult in good health. CDR3 bases: TGTGCCAGCAGTTTACGATCGCAGGGGATGTACGAGCAGTACTTC. It yields the protein CASSLRSQGMYEQYF.